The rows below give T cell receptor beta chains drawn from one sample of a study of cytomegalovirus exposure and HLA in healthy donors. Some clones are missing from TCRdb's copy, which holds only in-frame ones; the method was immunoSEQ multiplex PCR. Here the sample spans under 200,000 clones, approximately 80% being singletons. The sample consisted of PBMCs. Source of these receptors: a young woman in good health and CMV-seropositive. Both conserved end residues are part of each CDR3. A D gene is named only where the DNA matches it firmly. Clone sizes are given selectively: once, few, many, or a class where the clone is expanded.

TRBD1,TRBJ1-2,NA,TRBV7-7,TGTGCCAGCAGCTTCAGGGGGCACGGCTACACCTTC,CASSFRGHGYTF
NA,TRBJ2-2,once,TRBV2,TGTGCCACCTCGATACAGCCTTACTCCGGGGAGCTGTTTTTT,CATSIQPYSGELFF
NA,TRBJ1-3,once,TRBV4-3,TGCGCCAGCAGCCAAGAGGCCAGGGATTCTGGAAACACCATATATTTT,CASSQEARDSGNTIYF
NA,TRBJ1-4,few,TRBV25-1,TGTGCCAGCAGTGGCCTAGAAGGCGCAACTAATGAAAAACTGTTTTTT,CASSGLEGATNEKLFF
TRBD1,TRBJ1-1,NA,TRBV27,TGTGCCAGCAGTTTAAAGGGGGCTGGCAACACTGAAGCTTTCTTT,CASSLKGAGNTEAFF
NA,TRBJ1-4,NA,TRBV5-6,TGTGCCAGCAGCAACCGAAGGGTCCGGGGGAGGGATGAAAAACTGTTTTTT,CASSNRRVRGRDEKLFF
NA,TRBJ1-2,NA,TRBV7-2,TGTGCCAGCAGCCTTGGGTCGGCGGTCTACACCTTC,CASSLGSAVYTF
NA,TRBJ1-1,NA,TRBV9,TGTGCCAGCAGCGTAGCCCCTTTAATAAACACTGAAGCTTTCTTT,CASSVAPLINTEAFF
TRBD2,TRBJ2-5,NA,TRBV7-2,TGTGCCAGCAGCGTCGGGACTAGCGGGGCCCAAGAGACCCAGTACTTC,CASSVGTSGAQETQYF
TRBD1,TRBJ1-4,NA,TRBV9,TGTGCCAGCAGCGTAGATCAGACAGGGGGTGAAAAACTGTTTTTT,CASSVDQTGGEKLFF
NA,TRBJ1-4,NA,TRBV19,TGTGCCAGTAGTAGCGCTTCCGGGACTGGTCCAAAACTGTTTTTT,CASSSASGTGPKLFF
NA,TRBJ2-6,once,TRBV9,TGTGCCAGCAGCGTAGATAAGCGCTCTGGGGCCAACGTCCTGACTTTC,CASSVDKRSGANVLTF
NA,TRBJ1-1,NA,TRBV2,TGTGCCAGTGACCCCCGGAGGAACACTGAAGCTTTCTTT,CASDPRRNTEAFF
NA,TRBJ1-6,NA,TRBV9,TGTGCCAGCAGCGTCCTCCAGTATAATTCACCCCTCCACTTT,CASSVLQYNSPLHF
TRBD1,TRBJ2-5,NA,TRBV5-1,TGCGCCAGCAGCTTGCAACAGGGGGCAGGAGAAGAGACCCAGTACTTC,CASSLQQGAGEETQYF
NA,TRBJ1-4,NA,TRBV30,TGTGCCTGGAGTGTTAATCGAAAACTGTTTTTT,CAWSVNRKLFF
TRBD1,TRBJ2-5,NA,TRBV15,TGTGCCACCAGCAGAGACCGAACAGGGGGCGCGGGAACAAGGGAGACCCAGTACTTC,CATSRDRTGGAGTRETQYF
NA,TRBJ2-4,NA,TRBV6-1,TGTGCCAGCAGTGCTGGCAGGGGAAATGAGATTCAGTACTTC,CASSAGRGNEIQYF
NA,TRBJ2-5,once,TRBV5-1,TGCGCCAGCAGCTTGGAGTCAGAAGAGACCCAGTACTTC,CASSLESEETQYF
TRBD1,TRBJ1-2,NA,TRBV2,TGTGCCAGCAGTGAAGCTTACCAGGGGGAAAGTGGCTACACCTTC,CASSEAYQGESGYTF
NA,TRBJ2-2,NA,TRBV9,TGTGCCAGCAGCGTAGGCGGGGACACCGGGGAGCTGTTTTTT,CASSVGGDTGELFF
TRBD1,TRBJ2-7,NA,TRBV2,TGTGCCAGCAGTGAGCAGGGGGTTACCTACGAGCAGTACTTC,CASSEQGVTYEQYF
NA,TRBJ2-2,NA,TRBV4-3,TGCGCCAGCAGCCAAGGTCAATGGGGGCCCGGGGAGCTGTTTTTT,CASSQGQWGPGELFF
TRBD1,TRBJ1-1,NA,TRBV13,TGTGCCAGCAGCCCAACAGGGGGCGAAGCTTTCTTT,CASSPTGGEAFF
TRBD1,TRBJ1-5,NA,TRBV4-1,TGCGCCAGCAGCCAAGACATTAGGGACAGGGATCATCAGCCCCAGCATTTT,CASSQDIRDRDHQPQHF
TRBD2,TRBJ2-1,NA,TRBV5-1,TGCGCCAGCAGCTGGAACCCGGGACTAGGCTCCTACAATGAGCAGTTCTTC,CASSWNPGLGSYNEQFF
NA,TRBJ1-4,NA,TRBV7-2,TGTGCCAGCAGCTTAGCACAGATTAATGAAAAACTGTTTTTT,CASSLAQINEKLFF
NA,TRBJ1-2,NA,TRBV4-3,TGCGCCAGCAGCCAGTCCTTGTGGGGGCCCTATGGCTACACCTTC,CASSQSLWGPYGYTF
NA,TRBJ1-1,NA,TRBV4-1,TGCGCCAGCAGCCAGCATCACCCAGGGTCAGGGAACACTGAAGCTTTCTTT,CASSQHHPGSGNTEAFF
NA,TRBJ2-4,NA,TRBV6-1,TGTGCCAGCAGTGAAGCAGGGGTTAAAGCCAAAAACATTCAGTACTTC,CASSEAGVKAKNIQYF
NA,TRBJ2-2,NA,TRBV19,TGTGCCAGTAGTGTTACACAGGGAACTGGCGGGGAGCTGTTTTTT,CASSVTQGTGGELFF
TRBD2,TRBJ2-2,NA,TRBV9,TGTGCCAGCAGTTCAGCGGGGGGGAACACCGGGGAGCTGTTTTTT,CASSSAGGNTGELFF
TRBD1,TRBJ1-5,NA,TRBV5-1,TGCGCCAGCAGTGGGACAGGGAATTCAGGTGGTCAGCCCCAGCATTTT,CASSGTGNSGGQPQHF
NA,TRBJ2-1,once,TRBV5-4,TGTGCCAGCCCTTCTGAGGGGGTTAGCTCCTACAATGAGCAGTTCTTC,CASPSEGVSSYNEQFF
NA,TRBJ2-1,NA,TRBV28,TGTGCCAGCAGTTCATGGGGGGGGCTCAATGAGCAGTTCTTC,CASSSWGGLNEQFF